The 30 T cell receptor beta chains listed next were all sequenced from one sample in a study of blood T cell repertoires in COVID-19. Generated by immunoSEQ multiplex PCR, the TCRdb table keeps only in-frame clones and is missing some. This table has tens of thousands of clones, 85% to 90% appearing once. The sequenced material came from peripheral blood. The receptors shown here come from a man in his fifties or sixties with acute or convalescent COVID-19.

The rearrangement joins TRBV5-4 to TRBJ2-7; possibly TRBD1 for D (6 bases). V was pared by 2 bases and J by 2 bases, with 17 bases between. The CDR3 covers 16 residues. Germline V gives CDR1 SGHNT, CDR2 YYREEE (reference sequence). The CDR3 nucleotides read TGTGCCAGCAGCTTCGCACCCGGGACACGCACCTACGAGCAGTACTTC. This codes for CASSFAPGTRTYEQYF.

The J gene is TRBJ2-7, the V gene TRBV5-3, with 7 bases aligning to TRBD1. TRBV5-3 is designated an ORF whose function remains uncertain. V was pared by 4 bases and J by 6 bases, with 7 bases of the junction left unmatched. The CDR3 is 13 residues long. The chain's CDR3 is CARSGHRGREQYF. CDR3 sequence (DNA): TGTGCCAGAAGCGGTCACAGGGGACGCGAGCAGTACTTC.

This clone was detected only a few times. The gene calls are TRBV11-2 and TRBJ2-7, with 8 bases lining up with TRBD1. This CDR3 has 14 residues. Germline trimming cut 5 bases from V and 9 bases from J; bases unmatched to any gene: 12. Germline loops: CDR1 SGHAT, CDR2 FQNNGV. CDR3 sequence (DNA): TGTGCCAGCAGCCCCATATCAGGGGGCTTCGTGCAGTACTTC. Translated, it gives CASSPISGGFVQYF.

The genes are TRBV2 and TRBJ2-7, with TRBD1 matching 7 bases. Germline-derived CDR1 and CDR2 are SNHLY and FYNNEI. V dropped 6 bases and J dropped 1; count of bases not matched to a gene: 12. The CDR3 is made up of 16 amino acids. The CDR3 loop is CASSYDPGQPSYEQYF. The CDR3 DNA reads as TGTGCCAGCAGCTATGACCCGGGACAGCCTTCCTACGAGCAGTACTTC.

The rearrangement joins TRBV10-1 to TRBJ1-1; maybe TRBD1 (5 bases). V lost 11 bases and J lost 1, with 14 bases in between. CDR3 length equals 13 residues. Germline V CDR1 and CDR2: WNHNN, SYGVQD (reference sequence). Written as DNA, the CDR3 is TGCGCCGCACACGGCCAGGGGAACACTGAAGCTTTCTTT. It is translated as CAAHGQGNTEAFF.

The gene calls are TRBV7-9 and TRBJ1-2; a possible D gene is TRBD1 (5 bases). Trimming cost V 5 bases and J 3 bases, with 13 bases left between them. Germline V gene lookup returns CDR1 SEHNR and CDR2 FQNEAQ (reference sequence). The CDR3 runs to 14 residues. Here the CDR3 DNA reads TGTGCCAGCAGCCGTACCCAGGGTGACTATGGCTACACCTTC. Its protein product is CASSRTQGDYGYTF. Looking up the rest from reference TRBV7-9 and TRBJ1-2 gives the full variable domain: DTGVSQNPRHKITKRGQNVTFRCDPISEHNRLYWYRQTLGQGPEFLTYFQNEAQLEKSRLLSDRFSAERPKGSFSTLEIQRTEQGDSAMYLCASSRTQGDYGYTFGSGTRLTVV.

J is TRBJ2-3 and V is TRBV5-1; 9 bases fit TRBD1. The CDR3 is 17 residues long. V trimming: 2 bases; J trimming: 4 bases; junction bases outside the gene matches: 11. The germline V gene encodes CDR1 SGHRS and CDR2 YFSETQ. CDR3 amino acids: CASSLSVPQGAADTQYF. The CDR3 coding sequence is TGCGCCAGCAGCTTATCGGTTCCACAGGGGGCGGCAGATACGCAGTATTTT.

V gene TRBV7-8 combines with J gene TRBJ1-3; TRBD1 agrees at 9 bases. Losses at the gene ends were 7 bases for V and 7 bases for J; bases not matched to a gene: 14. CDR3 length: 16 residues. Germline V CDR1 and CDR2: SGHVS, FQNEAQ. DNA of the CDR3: TGTGCCAGCACAAGACTCACAGGGGGCCCACGTAACACCATATATTTT. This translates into CASTRLTGGPRNTIYF.

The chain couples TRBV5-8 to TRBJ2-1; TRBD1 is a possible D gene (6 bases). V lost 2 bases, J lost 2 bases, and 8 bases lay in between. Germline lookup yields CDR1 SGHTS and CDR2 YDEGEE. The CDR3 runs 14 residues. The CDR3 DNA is TGTGCCAGCAGCTTAGACAGGACCTACAATGAGCAGTTCTTC. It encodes CASSLDRTYNEQFF.

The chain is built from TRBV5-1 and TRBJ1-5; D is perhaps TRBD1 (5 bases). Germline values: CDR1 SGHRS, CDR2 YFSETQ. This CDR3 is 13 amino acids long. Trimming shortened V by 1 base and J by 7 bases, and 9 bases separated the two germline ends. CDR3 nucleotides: TGCGCCAGCAGCTTGTCCCAGGGACAGCCCCAGCATTTT. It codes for CASSLSQGQPQHF. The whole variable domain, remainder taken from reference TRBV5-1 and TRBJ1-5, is KAGVTQTPRYLIKTRGQQVTLSCSPISGHRSVSWYQQTPGQGLQFLFEYFSETQRNKGNFPGRFSGRQFSNSRSEMNVSTLELGDSALYLCASSLSQGQPQHFGDGTRLSIL.

The CDR3 reads CASSISQGNYEQYF. CDR3 nucleotides: TGTGCCAGTAGTATTTCCCAGGGGAACTACGAGCAGTACTTC. V is TRBV19 and J is TRBJ2-7; a weak D match, TRBD1 (6 bases). Per germline, CDR1 LNHDA and CDR2 SQIVND (reference sequence). CDR3 size: 14 residues. V was pared by 3 bases and J by 3 bases, with 12 bases between.

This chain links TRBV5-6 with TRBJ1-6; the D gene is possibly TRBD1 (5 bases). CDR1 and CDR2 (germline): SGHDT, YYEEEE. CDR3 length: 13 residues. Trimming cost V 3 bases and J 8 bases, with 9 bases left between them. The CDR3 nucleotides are TGTGCCAGCAGCTCAATAGGGGATTCACCCCTCCACTTT. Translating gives CASSSIGDSPLHF.

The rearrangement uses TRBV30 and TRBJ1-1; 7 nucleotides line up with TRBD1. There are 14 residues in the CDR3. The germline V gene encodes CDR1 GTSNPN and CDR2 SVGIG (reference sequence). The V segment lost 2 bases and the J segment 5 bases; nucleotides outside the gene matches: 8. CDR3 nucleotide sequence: TGTGCCTGGAGTAGTAGGCAGGGGGTGACTGAAGCTTTCTTT. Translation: CAWSSRQGVTEAFF.

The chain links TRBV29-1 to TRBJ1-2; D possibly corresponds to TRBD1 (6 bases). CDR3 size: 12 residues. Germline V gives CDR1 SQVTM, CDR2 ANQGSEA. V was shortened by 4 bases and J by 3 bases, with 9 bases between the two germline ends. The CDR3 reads CSVGDIDYGYTF. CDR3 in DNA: TGCAGCGTTGGGGACATAGACTATGGCTACACCTTC.

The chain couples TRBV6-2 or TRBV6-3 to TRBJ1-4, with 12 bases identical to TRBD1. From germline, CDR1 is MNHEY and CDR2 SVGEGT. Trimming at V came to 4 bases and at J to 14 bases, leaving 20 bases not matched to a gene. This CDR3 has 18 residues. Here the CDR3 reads CASSFGTGGGPGSLGLFF. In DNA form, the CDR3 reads TGTGCCAGCAGTTTCGGGACAGGGGGCGGCCCGGGGTCCCTCGGGCTGTTTTTT.

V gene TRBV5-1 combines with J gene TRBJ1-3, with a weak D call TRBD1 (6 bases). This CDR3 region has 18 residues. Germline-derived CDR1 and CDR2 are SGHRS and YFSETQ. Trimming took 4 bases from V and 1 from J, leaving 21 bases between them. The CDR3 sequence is CASSGQPTGLSSGNTIYF. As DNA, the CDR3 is TGCGCCAGCAGCGGGCAACCAACAGGGTTATCGTCTGGAAACACCATATATTTT.

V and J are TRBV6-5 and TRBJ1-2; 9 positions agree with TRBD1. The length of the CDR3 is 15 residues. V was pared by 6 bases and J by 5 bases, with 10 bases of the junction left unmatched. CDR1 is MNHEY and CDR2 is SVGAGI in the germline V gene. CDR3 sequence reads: CASSPGQGKGYGYTF. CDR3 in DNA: TGTGCCAGCAGCCCGGGACAGGGTAAAGGGTATGGCTACACCTTC.

DNA of the CDR3: TGTGCCAGCAGCGAGGGACAGAATGAAAAACTGTTTTTT. It translates to CASSEGQNEKLFF. J is TRBJ1-4 and V is TRBV7-9, with 7 bases aligning to TRBD1. V was clipped by 5 bases and J by 5 bases; unmatched bases: 2. CDR1 is SEHNR and CDR2 is FQNEAQ in the germline V gene (reference sequence). The CDR3 totals 13 residues.

The CDR3 reads CASRLYTGQGVVISEAFF. The DNA for the CDR3 is TGCGCCAGCAGGCTTTATACGGGACAGGGGGTAGTTATTTCTGAAGCTTTCTTT. This rearrangement joins TRBV5-1 to TRBJ1-1; TRBD1 matches 11 bases. Per germline, CDR1 SGHRS and CDR2 YFSETQ. The CDR3 is 18 amino acids. J lost 6 bases, V lost 5 bases, and 18 bases had no gene match.

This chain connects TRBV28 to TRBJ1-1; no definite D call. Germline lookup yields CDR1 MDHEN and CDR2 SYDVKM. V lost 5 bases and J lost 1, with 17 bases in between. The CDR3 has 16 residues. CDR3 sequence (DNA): TGTGCCAGCAGTCCCACGATGGGAGGTAGGAACACTGAAGCTTTCTTT. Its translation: CASSPTMGGRNTEAFF.

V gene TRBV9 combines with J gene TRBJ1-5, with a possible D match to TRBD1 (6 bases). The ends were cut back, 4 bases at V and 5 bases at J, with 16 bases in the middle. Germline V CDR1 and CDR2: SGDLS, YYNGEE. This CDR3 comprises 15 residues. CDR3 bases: TGTGCCAGCAGCTCCCAGGGGCATTCGGATCAGCCCCAGCATTTT. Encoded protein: CASSSQGHSDQPQHF.

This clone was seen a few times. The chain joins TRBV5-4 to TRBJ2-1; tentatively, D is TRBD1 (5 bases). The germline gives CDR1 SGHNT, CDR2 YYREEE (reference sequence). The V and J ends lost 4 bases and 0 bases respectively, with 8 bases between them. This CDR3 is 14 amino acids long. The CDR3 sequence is CASSPQVSYNEQFF. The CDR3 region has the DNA TGTGCCAGCAGCCCACAGGTCTCCTACAATGAGCAGTTCTTC.

The CDR3 coding sequence is TGTGCCAGTAGTAAGCCAGCGGGATACAATGAGCAGTTCTTC. As protein: CASSKPAGYNEQFF. V and J are TRBV19 and TRBJ2-1; 7 positions match TRBD2. In germline, CDR1 is LNHDA, CDR2 SQIVND (reference sequence). The J segment lost 4 bases and the V segment lost 4 bases, leaving 4 bases of the junction unmatched. CDR3 size: 14 residues.

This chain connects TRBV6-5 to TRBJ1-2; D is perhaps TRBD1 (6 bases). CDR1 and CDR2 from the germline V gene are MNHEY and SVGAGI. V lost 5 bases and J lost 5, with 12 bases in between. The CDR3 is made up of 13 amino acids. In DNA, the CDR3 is TGTGCCAGCAGTACAGGGCCAGGTTATGGCTACACCTTC. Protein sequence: CASSTGPGYGYTF.

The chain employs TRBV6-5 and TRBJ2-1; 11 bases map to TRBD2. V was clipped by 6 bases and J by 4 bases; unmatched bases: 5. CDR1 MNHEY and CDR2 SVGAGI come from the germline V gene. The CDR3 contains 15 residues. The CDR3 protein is CASRSSGGPYNEQFF. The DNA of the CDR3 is TGTGCCAGCAGGTCTAGCGGGGGGCCTTACAATGAGCAGTTCTTC.

CDR3: CASTGQGGSNSPLHF. For the CDR3, the DNA is TGTGCCAGCACCGGACAGGGAGGGAGTAATTCACCCCTCCACTTT. This rearrangement joins TRBV7-9 to TRBJ1-6, with 8 bases aligning to TRBD1. Germline V gene sequence: CDR1 SEHNR, CDR2 FQNEAQ (reference sequence). The CDR3 is 15 amino acids. V trimming: 7 bases; J trimming: 6 bases; junction bases outside the gene matches: 8.

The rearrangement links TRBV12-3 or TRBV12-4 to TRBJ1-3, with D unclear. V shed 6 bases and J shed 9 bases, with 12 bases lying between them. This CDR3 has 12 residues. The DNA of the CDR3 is TGTGCCAGCAGCCTTCTAGGTGGCACCATATATTTT. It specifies CASSLLGGTIYF.

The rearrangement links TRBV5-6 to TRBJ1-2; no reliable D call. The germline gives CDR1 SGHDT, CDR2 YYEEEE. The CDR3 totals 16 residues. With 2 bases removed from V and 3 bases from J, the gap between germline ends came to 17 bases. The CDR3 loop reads CASSFISTGRDYGYTF. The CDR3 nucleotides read TGTGCCAGCAGCTTTATATCTACCGGTCGGGACTATGGCTACACCTTC. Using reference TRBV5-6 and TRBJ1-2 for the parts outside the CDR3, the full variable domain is DAGVTQSPTHLIKTRGQQVTLRCSPKSGHDTVSWYQQALGQGPQFIFQYYEEEERQRGNFPDRFSGHQFPNYSSELNVNALLLGDSALYLCASSFISTGRDYGYTFGSGTRLTVV.

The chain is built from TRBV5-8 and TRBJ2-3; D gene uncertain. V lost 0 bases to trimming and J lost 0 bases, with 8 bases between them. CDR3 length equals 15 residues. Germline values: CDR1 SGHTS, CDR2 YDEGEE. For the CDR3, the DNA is TGTGCCAGCAGCTTGGGTCAGTCTAGCACAGATACGCAGTATTTT. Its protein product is CASSLGQSSTDTQYF.

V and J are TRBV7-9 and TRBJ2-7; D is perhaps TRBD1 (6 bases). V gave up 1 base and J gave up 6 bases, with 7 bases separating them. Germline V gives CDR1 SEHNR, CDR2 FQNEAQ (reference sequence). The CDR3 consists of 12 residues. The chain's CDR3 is CASSLEGGEQYF. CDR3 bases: TGTGCCAGCAGCTTAGAAGGGGGCGAGCAGTACTTC.